The rows below give T cell receptor beta chains drawn from one sample of a study of CD8 T cell repertoires and HIV-1 epitope variants. The method was immunoSEQ multiplex PCR; TCRdb's version includes in-frame clones alone and lacks a portion of them. This table has roughly 100,000 clones, over 70% appearing once. Sequenced: uncultured baseline CD8+ T cells from peripheral blood mononuclear cells (PBMCs). The receptors were sampled from a male donor with HIV. Each CDR3 is given with its conserved first and last residue. The D gene is left open where the match is weak. A row's size may be missing; if present it is once, few, many or a size class.

d_call	v_call	clone_size	j_call	cdr3_nt	cdr3_aa
NA	TRBV6-4	NA	TRBJ2-6	TGTGCCAGCAGTGACTCCTTCCGGGACAACCTAATTAGCTCTGGGGCCAACGTCCTGACTTTC	CASSDSFRDNLISSGANVLTF
NA	TRBV27	NA	TRBJ2-2	TGTGCCAGCAGTTTTCGGCACACCGGGGAGCTGTTTTTT	CASSFRHTGELFF
TRBD2	TRBV5-1	NA	TRBJ2-1	TGCGCCAGCAGCTCGGGACTAGCGGGGGGGAAGGAGCAGTTCTTC	CASSSGLAGGKEQFF
TRBD1	TRBV6-1	NA	TRBJ1-2	TGTGCCAGCAGTGTTGTACAGGGGGTAGACTATGGCTACACCTTC	CASSVVQGVDYGYTF
TRBD1	TRBV5-6	NA	TRBJ2-1	TGTGCCAGCAGCTTGGGCAGGTTTTTTAAGACAGGGGGACCCAATGAGCAGTTCTTC	CASSLGRFFKTGGPNEQFF
NA	TRBV6-5	NA	TRBJ1-1	TGTGCCAGCAGGGCCAACAGGGCTCAGGGCACTGAAGCTTTCTTT	CASRANRAQGTEAFF
NA	TRBV7-2	NA	TRBJ1-5	TGTGCCAGCAGCTTAGAGACAGGCGATCAGCCCCAGCATTTT	CASSLETGDQPQHF
NA	TRBV6-4	few	TRBJ2-3	TGTGCCAGCCGCGGGCCGAACACAGATACGCAGTATTTT	CASRGPNTDTQYF
TRBD2	TRBV11-1	NA	TRBJ2-5	TGTGCCAGCAGCCTACTAGCGGGAGAGGGGGAGACCCAGTACTTC	CASSLLAGEGETQYF
NA	TRBV7-8	NA	TRBJ2-3	TGTGCCAGCAGCAAACGGGACACCGTAGTCACAGATACGCAGTATTTT	CASSKRDTVVTDTQYF
TRBD1	TRBV28	NA	TRBJ2-1	TGTGCCAGCAGCGCCCAGGGGGTCAATGAGCAGTTCTTC	CASSAQGVNEQFF
NA	TRBV28	NA	TRBJ1-5	TGTGCCAGCAGCCACGACAGGCTAAATCAGCCCCAGCATTTT	CASSHDRLNQPQHF
TRBD1	TRBV19	once	TRBJ2-1	TGTGCCAGTGCATTCCAGGGGGCGGGGTACAATGAGCAGTTCTTC	CASAFQGAGYNEQFF
TRBD1	TRBV15	NA	TRBJ1-4	TGTGCCACCAGCAGAGATTTGGGACAGGGTATTGAAAAACTGTTTTTT	CATSRDLGQGIEKLFF
NA	TRBV9	NA	TRBJ1-2	TGTGCCAGCAGCGTAGAGGGGAGGGTCGGTGGCTACACCTTC	CASSVEGRVGGYTF
TRBD2	TRBV5-1	NA	TRBJ2-5	TGCGCCAGCAGCTCAAGCGGGAGTTTGGGGGAGACCCAGTACTTC	CASSSSGSLGETQYF
NA	TRBV28	NA	TRBJ2-1	TGTGCCAGCAGTTCCGCGGGACCGGTTTACAATGAGCAGTTCTTC	CASSSAGPVYNEQFF
NA	TRBV27	few	TRBJ2-7	TGTGCCAGCAGTTTCGAGCAGTACGGTCATCGCGAGCAGTACTTC	CASSFEQYGHREQYF
NA	TRBV18	NA	TRBJ1-2	TGTGCCAGCTCACCACCTTTCGACGGCAGCCTCCTTAACTATGGCTACACCTTC	CASSPPFDGSLLNYGYTF
NA	TRBV7-9	NA	TRBJ2-1	TGTGCCAGCAGTTCTGGACAAAATAATGAGCAGTTCTTC	CASSSGQNNEQFF
TRBD2	TRBV28	NA	TRBJ2-1	TGTGCCAGCAGAGTGTTAGCGGGAGAGCGTGAGCAGTTCTTC	CASRVLAGEREQFF
NA	TRBV5-6	NA	TRBJ2-7	TGTGCCAGCAGCCCTCGGTACGAGCAGTACTTC	CASSPRYEQYF
NA	TRBV21-1	NA	TRBJ1-2	TGTGCCAGCAGCATCGAGGCGAAAGGGGCGGGATTTGGCTACACCTTC	CASSIEAKGAGFGYTF
NA	TRBV10-3	NA	TRBJ2-7	TGTGCCATCACCGACCAGAAGACAACCGGGTTCTACGAGCAGTACTTC	CAITDQKTTGFYEQYF
NA	TRBV5-6	NA	TRBJ2-1	TGTGCCAGCAGCTTGAAGGGCGGTACCTACAATGAGCAGTTCTTC	CASSLKGGTYNEQFF
NA	TRBV28	NA	TRBJ2-1	TGTGCCAGCAGTTCCCCAGGCAATGAGCAGTTCTTC	CASSSPGNEQFF
NA	TRBV6-5	once	TRBJ1-2	TGTGCCAGCAGCCCCGAGGCGGGTGCAGGCTACACCTTC	CASSPEAGAGYTF
NA	TRBV6-5	NA	TRBJ2-7	TGTGCCAGCAGTAGGGAAGGACGGGCCTCCTACGAGCAGTACTTC	CASSREGRASYEQYF
TRBD2	TRBV28	NA	TRBJ2-3	TGTGCCAGCAGTCTTCGTCTAGCGGGAGCTCAGGGAGATACGCAGTATTTT	CASSLRLAGAQGDTQYF
TRBD2	TRBV6-5	NA	TRBJ2-2	TGTGCCAGCATTCCGGACGGGAGGGCCGGGGAGCTGTTTTTT	CASIPDGRAGELFF
NA	TRBV7-3	NA	TRBJ1-1	TGTGCCAGCAGCCCCCTGGGACCGAACACTGAAGCTTTCTTT	CASSPLGPNTEAFF
TRBD1	TRBV7-2	NA	TRBJ1-3	TGTGCCAGCAGCTTAGGTGCCAGGGGGACTGGAAACACCATATATTTT	CASSLGARGTGNTIYF
TRBD1	TRBV5-1	NA	TRBJ2-5	TGCGCCAGCAGCTTGGGGGCAGGGGGCATCGAGACCCAGTACTTC	CASSLGAGGIETQYF
TRBD2	TRBV4-2	NA	TRBJ2-1	TGTGCCAGCAGACCACTAGCGGGAGCGAACTACAATGAGCAGTTCTTC	CASRPLAGANYNEQFF
NA	TRBV28	NA	TRBJ1-2	TGTGCCAGCATCGGCGTCGGGGGTGGCTATGGCTACACCTTC	CASIGVGGGYGYTF
TRBD1	TRBV7-9	NA	TRBJ1-2	TGTGCCAGCAGCCCCGCCCCCTTGGACAGGGGTTATGGCTACACCTTC	CASSPAPLDRGYGYTF
TRBD2	TRBV7-3	NA	TRBJ2-3	TGTGCCAGCAGCTTCGCGATAGGCGGGGGAACAGATACGCAGTATTTT	CASSFAIGGGTDTQYF
TRBD1	TRBV7-8	NA	TRBJ2-3	TGTGCCAGCAGCCCGCAGACAGGGGTACGCACAGATACGCAGTATTTT	CASSPQTGVRTDTQYF
NA	TRBV6-5	NA	TRBJ2-3	TGTGCCAGCAGTTATGGGGAGGATACGCAGTATTTT	CASSYGEDTQYF
TRBD1	TRBV11-2	once	TRBJ2-4	TGTGCCAGCAGCTTAAATCGGGACAGGGAGGACTTC	CASSLNRDREDF
NA	TRBV5-1	once	TRBJ2-1	TGCGCCAGCAGCTTGGCCGCAGCCTCGGGGTACAATGAGCAGTTCTTC	CASSLAAASGYNEQFF
NA	TRBV7-9	NA	TRBJ1-3	TGTGCCAGCAGCTTAATCGGAAACACCATATATTTT	CASSLIGNTIYF
NA	TRBV27	NA	TRBJ1-1	TGTGCCAGCAGTTTCTTGGCGCTGAACCTCCCAGCTGAAGCTTTCTTT	CASSFLALNLPAEAFF
TRBD1	TRBV5-1	NA	TRBJ1-6	TGCGCCAGCAGGGGCGGGACAGGGGGAACCACCCTCCACTTT	CASRGGTGGTTLHF
TRBD2	TRBV9	NA	TRBJ2-1	TGTGCCAGCAGCGTACTCGGCGGGGGGCCGGGGTACAATGAGCAGTTCTTC	CASSVLGGGPGYNEQFF
NA	TRBV7-2	NA	TRBJ1-6	TGTGCCAGCAGCCGGTTAAGGGATTCACCCCTCCACTTT	CASSRLRDSPLHF
TRBD2	TRBV19	once	TRBJ2-1	TGTGCCAGTAGATCTACTAGCGGAATTTACAATGAGCAGTTCTTC	CASRSTSGIYNEQFF
NA	TRBV27	NA	TRBJ2-7	TGTGCCAGCAGTTCAATAACCGGGACGGGACCCTACGAGCAGTACTTC	CASSSITGTGPYEQYF
NA	TRBV4-2	few	TRBJ1-5	TGTGCCAGCAGCCAAGATGCGGTACCAAACCTTCATCAGCCCCAGCATTTT	CASSQDAVPNLHQPQHF
NA	TRBV29-1	few	TRBJ1-2	TGCAGCGTTTCACCCCTAGGCGCAGGGAACTATGGCTACACCTTC	CSVSPLGAGNYGYTF
NA	TRBV28	NA	TRBJ1-4	TGTGCCAGCAACCGGGGGGTGGGAGAAAAACTGTTTTTT	CASNRGVGEKLFF
NA	TRBV6-5	NA	TRBJ1-4	TGTGCCAGCAGTTACTCGAAAAATGGTGAAAAACTGTTTTTT	CASSYSKNGEKLFF
NA	TRBV11-2	NA	TRBJ2-7	TGTGCCAGCAGCTTAGGTCCCAGGGCCCCCTACGAGCAGTACTTC	CASSLGPRAPYEQYF
TRBD1	TRBV2	few	TRBJ2-7	TGTGCCAGCAGTGAAGGCGGGACAGGGAGACGGGGGTACGAGCAGTACTTC	CASSEGGTGRRGYEQYF
TRBD1	TRBV9	once	TRBJ1-2	TGTGCCAGCAGCATAGGGACAGGAGATAACTATGGCTACACCTTC	CASSIGTGDNYGYTF
NA	TRBV7-2	NA	TRBJ1-2	TGTGCCAGCAGCCACCAGCAGGCTAACTATGGCTACACCTTC	CASSHQQANYGYTF
NA	TRBV6-4	NA	TRBJ2-1	TGTGCCAGCAGTAGCGCCCGGGCGGGCTCCTACAATGAGCAGTTCTTC	CASSSARAGSYNEQFF
NA	TRBV6-5	NA	TRBJ2-5	TGTGCTTCATGGGCCGTCGGTTACCAAGAGACCCAGTACTTC	CASWAVGYQETQYF
TRBD2	TRBV7-3	NA	TRBJ2-5	TGTGCCAGCAGCCCGGGACTAGCGGGGGGGCGGGAGACCCAGTACTTC	CASSPGLAGGRETQYF
TRBD2	TRBV25-1	NA	TRBJ2-5	TGTGCCAGCACCCCGGGGGGTCTGACAGAGACCCAGTACTTC	CASTPGGLTETQYF